This is a list of T cell receptor beta chains from one sample in a study of blood T cell repertoires in COVID-19. Sequenced by immunoSEQ multiplex PCR; TCRdb stores in-frame clones only, minus some. This table holds roughly 64,000 clones, approximately 92% found once. The sequenced material came from peripheral blood. The receptors shown here come from a woman older than 75 with active COVID-19. The CDR3 runs from the conserved cysteine through the conserved F or W. The D gene is left open where the match is weak. Size is stated for part of the rows, as once, few or many counts, or as a class when the clone is expanded.

v_gene	abundance	j_gene	d_gene	CDR3aa	CDR3nt
TRBV19	.	TRBJ2-3	TRBD1	CASSILPGQGAHTQYF	TGTGCCAGTAGTATCCTGCCGGGACAGGGGGCCCATACGCAGTATTTT
TRBV2	.	TRBJ1-3	.	CASSIGQSSGNTIYF	TGTGCCAGCAGCATCGGACAGAGCTCTGGAAACACCATATATTTT
TRBV27	.	TRBJ1-5	TRBD1	CASRTGQGSGQPQHF	TGTGCCAGCAGGACGGGACAGGGGTCGGGTCAGCCCCAGCATTTT
TRBV28	.	TRBJ1-1	.	CASSPGQPNTFAFF	TGTGCCAGCAGTCCTGGACAGCCTAATACTTTCGCTTTCTTT
TRBV28	.	TRBJ1-2	TRBD1	CASRTGGTAYGYTF	TGTGCCAGCAGGACAGGGGGAACGGCCTATGGCTACACCTTC
TRBV4-1	once	TRBJ1-1	.	CASSQDQWQAQGSFF	TGCGCCAGCAGCCAAGATCAATGGCAGGCCCAGGGGTCTTTCTTT
TRBV10-1	.	TRBJ2-3	.	CANMLGPRTDTQYF	TGCGCCAACATGCTGGGGCCCCGAACAGATACGCAGTATTTT
TRBV4-1	.	TRBJ2-7	.	CASSQAPTEYYEQYF	TGCGCCAGCAGCCAAGCACCCACGGAGTACTACGAGCAGTACTTC
TRBV19	.	TRBJ1-6	TRBD1	CASRDRGSYNSPLHF	TGTGCCAGTAGGGACAGGGGTTCCTATAATTCACCCCTCCACTTT
TRBV7-9	few	TRBJ2-7	.	CASSSSGTTNEQYF	TGTGCCAGCAGCTCATCCGGGACAACGAACGAGCAGTACTTC
TRBV12-3/TRBV12-4	once	TRBJ2-5	.	CASSLPGAGTQYF	TGTGCCAGCAGTTTACCAGGGGCCGGAACCCAGTACTTC
TRBV5-5	.	TRBJ1-5	.	CASSLMISQPQHF	TGTGCCAGCAGCTTGATGATTAGCCAGCCCCAGCATTTT
TRBV28	.	TRBJ2-3	TRBD2	CASSFPSPPVTTTSGSTDTQYF	TGTGCCAGCAGTTTCCCTTCCCCCCCTGTGACTACAACTAGCGGGAGTACAGATACGCAGTATTTT
TRBV20-1	.	TRBJ2-5	.	CSASGQYQETQYF	TGCAGTGCTAGTGGCCAGTACCAAGAGACCCAGTACTTC
TRBV6-5	.	TRBJ2-7	.	CASRLDNSYEQYF	TGTGCCAGCAGATTGGACAACTCCTACGAGCAGTACTTC
TRBV7-9	.	TRBJ2-5	.	CASSLAVGRLKETQYF	TGTGCCAGCAGCTTAGCAGTTGGGAGACTAAAAGAGACCCAGTACTTC
TRBV3-1/TRBV3-2	.	TRBJ2-3	TRBD1	CASSQAGGDTQYF	TGTGCCAGCAGCCAAGCAGGGGGAGATACGCAGTATTTT
TRBV6-2/TRBV6-3	.	TRBJ2-2	.	CASSSGGWKEVPGELFF	TGTGCCAGCAGTTCCGGCGGCTGGAAGGAGGTGCCCGGGGAGCTGTTTTTT
TRBV9	.	TRBJ1-6	.	CASSVRQADYNSPLHF	TGTGCCAGCAGCGTCAGACAGGCAGACTATAATTCACCCCTCCACTTT
TRBV6-5	.	TRBJ1-6	TRBD1	CASSYGGGTDNSPLHF	TGTGCCAGCAGTTACGGTGGCGGGACAGACAATTCACCCCTCCACTTT
TRBV2	.	TRBJ1-5	TRBD1	CASTKDRGGNQPQHF	TGTGCCAGCACTAAGGACAGGGGCGGCAATCAGCCCCAGCATTTT
TRBV18	.	TRBJ2-7	.	CASSPSGEAYEQYF	TGTGCCAGCTCCCCCTCGGGGGAGGCCTACGAGCAGTACTTC